The entry below gives a single TCR beta chain sequence along with its context. What it binds is unknown. Time point defined: peripheral blood 6 weeks after treatment start. For each patient, 1 to 8 samples were obtained, pretreatment and on-treatment. Trimming left V 6 bases short and J 5 bases short, with 12 bases between. Germline V gene sequence: CDR1 KGHSH, CDR2 LQKENI. The CDR3 runs to 13 residues. These data are taken from a study of PD-L1 blockade in urothelial cancer. As for the study in general: The authors examined blood 3 weeks (second dose) and 6 weeks after treatment start. A median of roughly 150,000 T cells was found in the blood samples. Points from the study as a whole: Where pretreatment blood TCR clonality fell below the median, better survival was predicted.

Repertoires were generated with immunoSEQ multiplex PCR, while TCRdb's copy carries only in-frame clones and drops some. Among approximately 47,000 clones listed, 70% to 90% were seen once. The sequence was collected from a man aged 65-85 years with urothelial cancer. This rearrangement joins TRBV18 to TRBJ2-3; D may be TRBD1 (6 bases). The sample consisted of PBMCs, taken around atezolizumab (anti-PD-L1) treatment. In DNA form, the CDR3 reads TGTGCCAGCTCGCAATCAGGGGAAGATACGCAGTATTTT. Its translation: CASSQSGEDTQYF. Full variable domain (outside the CDR3, taken from reference TRBV18 and TRBJ2-3): NAGVMQNPRHLVRRRGQEARLRCSPMKGHSHVYWYRQLPEEGLKFMVYLQKENIIDESGMPKERFSAEFPKEGPSILRIQQVVRGDSAAYFCASSQSGEDTQYFGPGTRLTVL.